These T cell receptor beta chains were read from a single sample in a study of shared clonotypes between healthy human individuals. This table comes from immunoSEQ multiplex PCR, and its TCRdb copy is limited to in-frame clones, with some not included. The sample contains about 2,200,000 clones, 90% to 95% of which appear only once. The sample taken for sequencing was naive CD8+ T cells from PBMCs. These receptors were obtained from a man between 18 and 29 years old in good health. Some clones in this sample may be carry-over from other donors' samples. Both conserved end residues are part of each CDR3. D genes are given only for firm matches. Clone size is stated in some rows and not others, as once, few, many or a class when expanded.

size: .; D: .; V: TRBV6-5; J: TRBJ2-1; DNA: TGTGCCAGCAGTTACTCGGAAGGGCCCAACGAGCAGTTCTTC; CDR3: CASSYSEGPNEQFF
size: .; D: .; V: TRBV4-2; J: TRBJ1-3; DNA: TGTGCCAGCAGCCAATTTGGGGAGGGGGGCAGATCTGGAAACACCATATATTTT; CDR3: CASSQFGEGGRSGNTIYF
size: .; D: .; V: TRBV7-8; J: TRBJ2-7; DNA: TGTGCCAGCAGCCATGGACGGCTCTACGAGCAGTACTTC; CDR3: CASSHGRLYEQYF
size: .; D: .; V: TRBV5-6; J: TRBJ2-3; DNA: TGTGCCAGCAGCCAACCGACAGATACGCAGTATTTT; CDR3: CASSQPTDTQYF
size: .; D: TRBD1; V: TRBV27; J: TRBJ2-7; DNA: TGTGCCAGCAGTTTAAGGTCGGGCAGGGGGCCCCACGAGCAGTACTTC; CDR3: CASSLRSGRGPHEQYF
size: once; D: .; V: TRBV19; J: TRBJ2-1; DNA: TGTGCCACTAAAATAGACAGGGACTCTAGCTCCTACAATGAGCAGTTCTTC; CDR3: CATKIDRDSSSYNEQFF
size: .; D: TRBD2; V: TRBV4-2; J: TRBJ2-1; DNA: TGTGCCAGCAGCCAGATACTAGCGGGCTACAATGAGCAGTTCTTC; CDR3: CASSQILAGYNEQFF
size: once; D: .; V: TRBV29-1; J: TRBJ2-3; DNA: TGCAGCGCTTATGCGGATACGCAGTATTTT; CDR3: CSAYADTQYF
size: .; D: TRBD2; V: TRBV5-6; J: TRBJ2-7; DNA: TGTGCCAGCAGTTGGGAGCGGGAGGGCCTAGGGAACGAGCAGTACTTC; CDR3: CASSWEREGLGNEQYF
size: .; D: .; V: TRBV5-4; J: TRBJ1-2; DNA: TGTGCCAGCAGCTTCTGGGGGGGCTTCTATGGCTACACCTTC; CDR3: CASSFWGGFYGYTF
size: few; D: .; V: TRBV9; J: TRBJ1-5; DNA: TGTGCCAGCAGCCCAGGGTTAGGCATCAATCAGCCCCAGCATTTT; CDR3: CASSPGLGINQPQHF
size: .; D: TRBD1; V: TRBV15; J: TRBJ1-5; DNA: TGTGCCACCAGCAGATCTGAAACGGGACAGGGTAATCAGCCCCAGCATTTT; CDR3: CATSRSETGQGNQPQHF
size: few; D: .; V: TRBV28; J: TRBJ1-5; DNA: TGTGCCACTGGGGGCACTCAGCCCCAGCATTTT; CDR3: CATGGTQPQHF
size: .; D: .; V: TRBV28; J: TRBJ1-2; DNA: TGTGCCAGCAGTTTATCGGACCTCCCGGCGGTGCGCAACTATGGCTACACCTTC; CDR3: CASSLSDLPAVRNYGYTF
size: .; D: .; V: TRBV28; J: TRBJ1-6; DNA: TGTGCCAGCAGTTTATACAGCGTCCGTTCACCCCTCCACTTT; CDR3: CASSLYSVRSPLHF
size: .; D: .; V: TRBV6-4; J: TRBJ2-1; DNA: TGTGCCAGCAGTGCCACGGGACGATCGGTCTCCTACAATGAGCAGTTCTTC; CDR3: CASSATGRSVSYNEQFF
size: .; D: .; V: TRBV7-2; J: TRBJ2-1; DNA: TGTGCCAGCAGCTTAGCCGTCCCATACAATGAGCAGTTCTTC; CDR3: CASSLAVPYNEQFF
size: .; D: TRBD2; V: TRBV7-9; J: TRBJ2-1; DNA: TGTGCCAGCAGCTCCTGGACTAGCGGCAATGAGCAGTTCTTC; CDR3: CASSSWTSGNEQFF
size: once; D: .; V: TRBV7-2; J: TRBJ2-1; DNA: TGTGCCAGCAGCTCCCGGATAGTACGGGTGGGTAATGAGCAGTTCTTC; CDR3: CASSSRIVRVGNEQFF
size: .; D: .; V: TRBV5-4; J: TRBJ2-7; DNA: TGTGCCAGCACCAACTCCTACGAGCAGTACTTC; CDR3: CASTNSYEQYF
size: .; D: TRBD2; V: TRBV27; J: TRBJ2-1; DNA: TGTGCCAGCAGTCTCACCTCCACACTAGCGGGAGGAAGCAATGAGCAGTTCTTC; CDR3: CASSLTSTLAGGSNEQFF
size: .; D: .; V: TRBV19; J: TRBJ2-7; DNA: TGTGCCAGTGGCTGGGGCGGCTCCTACGAGCAGTACTTC; CDR3: CASGWGGSYEQYF
size: .; D: TRBD2; V: TRBV6-5; J: TRBJ2-7; DNA: TGTGCCAGCAGTTACTCGGCTAGCGGCTACGAGCAGTACTTC; CDR3: CASSYSASGYEQYF
size: .; D: TRBD2; V: TRBV19; J: TRBJ2-1; DNA: TGTGCCAGTCAACAGGGAAGCGGGAGGAGGGATGAGCAGTTCTTC; CDR3: CASQQGSGRRDEQFF
size: .; D: .; V: TRBV28; J: TRBJ2-1; DNA: TGTGCCAGCAGTTTTGCTCTTACCTACAATGAGCAGTTCTTC; CDR3: CASSFALTYNEQFF
size: few; D: .; V: TRBV9; J: TRBJ1-3; DNA: TGTGCCAGCAGCGTAGGGAACTCTGGAAACACCATATATTTT; CDR3: CASSVGNSGNTIYF
size: .; D: .; V: TRBV19; J: TRBJ1-1; DNA: TGTGCCAGTAACCCCGGAGAGGGGGACACTGAAGCTTTCTTT; CDR3: CASNPGEGDTEAFF
size: once; D: .; V: TRBV6-5; J: TRBJ2-7; DNA: TGTGCCAGCAGTTACTCGATAGGCACGAGGCTATACGAGCAGTACTTC; CDR3: CASSYSIGTRLYEQYF
size: .; D: .; V: TRBV20-1; J: TRBJ2-1; DNA: TGCAGTACTCCCGACAGCCGGGAGCAGTTCTTC; CDR3: CSTPDSREQFF
size: .; D: TRBD2; V: TRBV2; J: TRBJ2-1; DNA: TGTGCCAGCAGTGAAGATACTAGCGGAGGCTCCTACAATGAGCAGTTCTTC; CDR3: CASSEDTSGGSYNEQFF